The T cell receptor beta chain under discussion was sequenced for a study of blood T cell repertoires in COVID-19. As handled by the study authors: From reference gene primer amplification, estimates of nucleated cell counts were derived. Assay: immunoSEQ multiplex PCR; the TCRdb copy retains only in-frame clones and omits some. V, J and clone size reflect that table, while D and trimming were determined from the DNA. Here the sample spans approximately 190,000 clones, about 80% being singletons. The CDR3 consists of 15 residues. Germline loops: CDR1 SGHRS, CDR2 YFSETQ. The V and J ends lost 5 bases and 0 bases, in that order; junction bases with no gene match: 5.

The sample was PBMCs or T cells enriched from blood (not recorded which). The J gene is TRBJ2-1, the V gene TRBV5-1; 7 bases are shared with TRBD1. The TCR sequence derives from a middle-aged man who had recovered from COVID-19. In DNA form, the CDR3 reads TGCGCCAGCAGTCCGACAGGGAGCTCCTACAATGAGCAGTTCTTC. This sequence encodes CASSPTGSSYNEQFF.